Following are 15 T cell receptor beta chains from one sample sequenced in a study of response to subunit inactivated influenza vaccine. TCRdb reprocessed the RT-PCR reads with MiXCR, giving one entry per CDR3 protein. This repertoire shows some 600,000 distinct CDR3 sequences, 11% to 15% found once; its top ten account for roughly 7.6%. This sample comprised PBMCs from blood, obtained approximately 15 days before vaccination. The receptor source for this set is a man in his fifties or sixties who received an inactivated influenza vaccine.

This clonotype has more than one count but fewer than ten. This chain links TRBV28 with TRBJ2-3; 13 nucleotides match TRBD2. The CDR3 runs 18 residues. Unmatched junction bases numbered 12, after V lost 5 bases and J lost 4 bases. The germline V gene encodes CDR1 MDHEN and CDR2 SYDVKM. The CDR3, as DNA: TGTGCCAGCAGTCCGGGCCTCGGGACTAGCGGGACGTCAGATACGCAGTATTTT. It codes for CASSPGLGTSGTSDTQYF.

The V and J genes are TRBV27 and TRBJ1-6; D is ambiguous. Deletions cut 0 bases from V and 4 bases from J, with 10 bases between. CDR1 and CDR2 (germline): MNHEY, SMNVEV (reference sequence). The length of the CDR3 is 16 residues. CDR3 loop: CASSLSDGGYNSPLHF. The CDR3, as DNA: TGTGCCAGCAGTTTATCCGACGGAGGGTATAATTCACCCCTCCACTTT.

In DNA, the CDR3 is TGCAGTCCAAGTAGGACTAGTGGGGCAGATACGCAGTATTTT. Protein sequence: CSPSRTSGADTQYF. V gene TRBV20-1 combines with J gene TRBJ2-3, with TRBD2 identical over 7 bases. Per the germline V gene, CDR1 is DFQATT and CDR2 is SNEGSKA (reference sequence). The CDR3 runs to 14 residues. The ends lost 8 bases at V and 4 bases at J; junction bases unmatched: 12.

Only a few counts were recorded for this clonotype. The chain carries TRBV6-1 and TRBJ1-5; D is perhaps TRBD1 (5 bases). Germline V gene sequence: CDR1 MNHNS, CDR2 SASEGT. Trimming cost V 1 base and J 3 bases, with 13 bases left between them. CDR3 length: 16 amino acids. Written as DNA, the CDR3 is TGTGCCAGCAGTGAAGAGGGGACGGGGAACAATCAGCCCCAGCATTTT. This gives the protein CASSEEGTGNNQPQHF.

The V gene is TRBV19, the J gene TRBJ2-1, with D perhaps matching TRBD1 (6 bases). The CDR3 spans 15 residues. The V and J ends lost 1 base and 6 bases respectively, with 13 bases between them. The germline V gene has CDR1 LNHDA and CDR2 SQIVND (reference sequence). CDR3 residues: CASSIGGLKANEQFF. CDR3 nucleotide sequence: TGTGCCAGTAGTATAGGGGGGCTCAAGGCCAATGAGCAGTTCTTC.

The chain combines TRBV4-1 with TRBJ1-2; maybe TRBD1 (5 bases). CDR1 MGHRA and CDR2 YSYEKL come from the germline V gene. The CDR3 covers 14 residues. Trimming shortened V by 3 bases and J by 8 bases, and 16 bases separated the two germline ends. The CDR3 DNA follows: TGCGCCAGCAGCCAGCCCGGGACGACGGGCGGCTACACCTTC. Encoded protein: CASSQPGTTGGYTF.

The rearrangement joins TRBV20-1 to TRBJ2-7; 14 positions match TRBD2. The trim removed 3 bases at V and 6 bases at J, leaving 4 bases unmatched. The CDR3 extends over 14 amino acids. In germline, CDR1 is DFQATT, CDR2 SNEGSKA (reference sequence). The CDR3, as DNA: TGCAGTGCTAGGACTAGCGGGAGGGGGATCGAGCAGTACTTC. Its translation is CSARTSGRGIEQYF.

The chain joins TRBV6-1 to TRBJ1-1; no definite D call. The V end lost 2 bases, the J end lost 2 bases, and 6 bases lay between the germline ends. The germline gives CDR1 MNHNS, CDR2 SASEGT. This CDR3 spans 13 amino acids. The CDR3 DNA follows: TGTGCCAGCAGTGAATTCGTCAACACTGAAGCTTTCTTT. It translates to CASSEFVNTEAFF.

J is TRBJ2-1 and V is TRBV28; TRBD1 is a possible D gene (6 bases). V was trimmed by 7 bases and J by 6 bases, leaving 19 bases between them. This CDR3 has 15 amino acids. Germline V CDR1 and CDR2: MDHEN, SYDVKM. This CDR3 reads CASTPRDRRGNEQFF. The CDR3 DNA sequence: TGTGCCAGCACCCCAAGAGACCGCAGGGGCAATGAGCAGTTCTTC.

This clonotype has ten or more counts. The chain uses TRBV10-3 and TRBJ1-5; D ambiguous. From germline, CDR1 is ENHRY and CDR2 SYGVKD. This CDR3 has 14 amino acids. Between the trimmed V and J ends, which lost 0 bases and 2 bases, there was a span of 5 bases. CDR3 sequence: CAISESIGNQPQHF. CDR3 nucleotides: TGTGCCATCAGTGAGTCGATAGGCAATCAGCCCCAGCATTTT.

This clonotype occurred many times. This chain joins TRBV3-1 and TRBJ2-3, with a tentative D call TRBD2 (7 bases). The ends were cut back, 0 bases at V and 2 bases at J, with 12 bases in the middle. There are 16 residues in the CDR3. CDR1 and CDR2 from the germline V gene are LGHDT and YNNKEL (reference sequence). This CDR3 reads CASSQDAGAATDTQYF. The DNA of the CDR3 is TGTGCCAGCAGCCAAGACGCGGGGGCGGCCACAGATACGCAGTATTTT.

This clonotype was counted a few times. The chain recombines TRBV11-1 with TRBJ2-7; 10 positions agree with TRBD2. CDR1 and CDR2 from the germline V gene are SGHAT and FQDESV (reference sequence). The CDR3 runs 18 residues. Trimming at V came to 4 bases and at J to 3 bases, leaving 15 bases not matched to a gene. The CDR3 is CASSSVGRGLARIYEQYF. The CDR3 region has the DNA TGTGCCAGCAGCTCGGTGGGGAGGGGACTAGCGAGGATCTACGAGCAGTACTTC.

This clonotype was detected ten times or more. This chain uses TRBV6-2 or TRBV6-3 with TRBJ2-7, with 9 bases identical to TRBD1. This CDR3 is 14 amino acids long. Trimming at V came to 2 bases and at J to 5 bases, leaving 4 bases not matched to a gene. Germline CDR1 is MNHEY and CDR2 is SVGEGT. The CDR3: CASSYRDRADEQYF. The CDR3 region has the DNA TGTGCCAGCAGTTACAGGGACAGGGCTGACGAGCAGTACTTC.

This clonotype appeared a few times. V and J are TRBV18 and TRBJ2-3, with a tentative D call TRBD1 (6 bases). Trimming stripped 6 bases from V and 4 bases from J, with 14 bases between. The CDR3 is made up of 14 amino acids. The germline V gene has CDR1 KGHSH and CDR2 LQKENI. Written as DNA, the CDR3 is TGTGCCAGCTCGGACAGTCAATATGCAGATACGCAGTATTTT. Translated, it gives CASSDSQYADTQYF.

This clonotype turned up a few times. This chain connects TRBV6-2 or TRBV6-3 to TRBJ2-1, with 8 positions matching TRBD2. The J segment lost 7 bases and the V segment lost 9 bases, leaving 14 bases of the junction unmatched. Germline V gene sequence: CDR1 MNHEY, CDR2 SVGEGT. There are 15 residues in the CDR3. In DNA form, the CDR3 reads TGTGCCAGTGCCGGGGGGGCGGGAGCTTTAAATGAGCAGTTCTTC. Residues: CASAGGAGALNEQFF.